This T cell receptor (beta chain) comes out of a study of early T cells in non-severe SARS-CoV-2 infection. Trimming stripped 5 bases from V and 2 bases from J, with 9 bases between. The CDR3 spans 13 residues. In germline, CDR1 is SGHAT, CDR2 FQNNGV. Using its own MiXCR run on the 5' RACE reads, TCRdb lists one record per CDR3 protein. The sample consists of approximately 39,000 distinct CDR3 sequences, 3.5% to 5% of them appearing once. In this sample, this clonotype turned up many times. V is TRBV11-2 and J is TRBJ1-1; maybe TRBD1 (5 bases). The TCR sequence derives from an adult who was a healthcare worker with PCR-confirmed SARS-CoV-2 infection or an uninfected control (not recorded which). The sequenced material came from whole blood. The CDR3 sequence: CASSNQGNTEAFF. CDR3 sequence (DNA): TGTGCCAGCAGCAACCAGGGCAACACTGAAGCTTTCTTT.